This TCR beta chain was found in a study of radiation and T cells in renal cell carcinoma. Regarding this clone: Its cognate antigen is unknown.

Points from the study as a whole: Top tumor clonotypes rose in blood 2 weeks post-radiation, then contracted.

Per germline, CDR1 MRHNA and CDR2 SNTAGT. Deletions cut 2 bases from V and 2 bases from J, with 4 bases between. This CDR3 comprises 14 residues. Clones were sequenced by immunoSEQ multiplex PCR, and TCRdb holds only the in-frame ones, with some missing. The sample has fewer than 200,000 clones; 88% are singletons. Time point indicated: blood 4 weeks post-SBRT, at nephrectomy. Specified treatment: 15 Gy SBRT to primary tumor, nephrectomy 4 weeks later. The material sequenced was blood, taken from a patient whose treatment included radiotherapy and nephrectomy. The chain carries TRBV6-4 and TRBJ2-6; D gene unclear. This TCR came from a woman between 45 and 65 years old with renal cell carcinoma. The CDR3 is CASSDEAGANVLTF. In DNA, the CDR3 is TGTGCCAGCAGTGACGAGGCTGGGGCCAACGTCCTGACTTTC.